The rows below give T cell receptor beta chains drawn from one sample of a study of control samples from healthy donors and cancer patients. The repertoire was sequenced with immunoSEQ multiplex PCR; TCRdb's copy has only in-frame clones and lacks some. The table lists hundreds of thousands of clones, 80% to 95% of them singletons. Sequenced sample: PBMCs. The receptors derive from a man between 35 and 55 years old with head and neck cancer. Both conserved end residues are part of each CDR3. Expanded clones get a size class; other rows say once, few or many, or leave the size out.

>TRBV7-2|TRBJ2-2|.
CASSLMAAGVNTGELFF
>TRBV19|TRBJ2-5|.
CASRGLAGAGETQYF
>TRBV28|TRBJ2-7|.
CASSIPGQGGRFSYEQYF
>TRBV11-2|TRBJ2-1|.
CASSFYLRKVNEQFF
>TRBV19|TRBJ2-3|once
CASSAFRGIESDTQYF
>TRBV18|TRBJ2-4|once
CASSPQGTTKNIQYF
>TRBV6-1|TRBJ2-3|.
CASSEARVAGGTDTQYF
>TRBV6-4|TRBJ1-2|.
CASSDVPGTATYGYTF
>TRBV30|TRBJ2-5|.
CAWNSGQETQYF
>TRBV5-1|TRBJ2-6|.
CASSLAKGAGANVLTF
>TRBV4-2|TRBJ1-2|once
CASMAVGYGYTF
>TRBV15|TRBJ2-2|once
CATSRGQGAQTGELFF
>TRBV18|TRBJ2-3|.
CASSPVPDTQYF
>TRBV7-3|TRBJ2-3|.
CASSSGQIDTDTQYF